The 9 T cell receptor beta chains given below trace back to one sample, sequenced in a study of blood T cell repertoires in COVID-19. Method: immunoSEQ multiplex PCR; TCRdb's copy keeps in-frame clones and lacks some. The sample has about 200,000 clones, around 87% seen once. Sequencing used peripheral blood. Source of these receptors: a man in his 60s with acute or convalescent COVID-19.

This clone was recorded once. Because the CDR3's place on the DNA is in doubt, the DNA is left out and the CDR3 is given as listed by TCRdb. The sample carries other DNA sequences with the same CDR3. The V call is TRBV27, the J call TRBJ2-7; the D segment call TRBD1 is taken from the table without a DNA check. Germline V gene lookup returns CDR1 MNHEY and CDR2 SMNVEV (reference sequence). Inclusive of both ends, the CDR3 amounts to 15 amino acids. Here the CDR3 reads CASSRSFLAQDEQYF.

The sample holds one count of this clone. The V gene is TRBV19, the J gene TRBJ2-3; 13 positions agree with TRBD2. The CDR3 covers 17 residues. Germline-derived CDR1 and CDR2 are LNHDA and SQIVND (reference sequence). V dropped 2 bases and J dropped 2; count of bases not matched to a gene: 4. This CDR3 is CASSIRLAGGPTDTQYF. The DNA for the CDR3 is TGTGCCAGTAGTATACGACTAGCGGGGGGACCCACAGATACGCAGTATTTT. Together with reference TRBV19 and TRBJ2-3, the CDR3 gives the full variable domain: DGGITQSPKYLFRKEGQNVTLSCEQNLNHDAMYWYRQDPGQGLRLIYYSQIVNDFQKGDIAEGYSVSREKKESFPLTVTSAQKNPTAFYLCASSIRLAGGPTDTQYFGPGTRLTVL.

The V call is TRBV7-9, the J call TRBJ2-7; 10 nucleotides agree with TRBD1. The J segment lost 5 bases and the V segment lost 6 bases, leaving 10 bases of the junction unmatched. CDR1 and CDR2 from the germline V gene are SEHNR and FQNEAQ (reference sequence). The CDR3 is made up of 15 amino acids. For the CDR3, the DNA is TGTGCCAGCAGTCGGGCCCCGGGACAGGGGCACGAGCAGTACTTC. Amino acids: CASSRAPGQGHEQYF.

V gene TRBV4-1 combines with J gene TRBJ1-2, with TRBD1 identical over 8 bases. In germline, CDR1 is MGHRA, CDR2 YSYEKL. The CDR3 is made up of 16 amino acids. Unmatched junction bases numbered 9, after V lost 1 base and J lost 5 bases. CDR3 DNA: TGCGCCAGCAGCCAAGGCCCCCAGGGGGCGCGGTATGGCTACACCTTC. Translated: CASSQGPQGARYGYTF.

The chain recombines TRBV7-6 with TRBJ1-3; no definite D call. The CDR3 is made up of 15 amino acids. Germline lookup yields CDR1 SGHVS and CDR2 FNYEAQ. V dropped 5 bases and J dropped 3 bases, with 14 bases sitting between them. The CDR3 here is CASSPAGDFGNTIYF. CDR3 in DNA: TGTGCCAGCAGCCCCGCCGGTGACTTTGGAAACACCATATATTTT.

V and J are TRBV19 and TRBJ2-3, with TRBD2 identical over 8 bases. The CDR3 contains 15 residues. Germline-derived CDR1 and CDR2 are LNHDA and SQIVND (reference sequence). V lost 6 bases to trimming and J lost 5 bases; unmatched junction nucleotides: 10. The CDR3 spells CASRSGGKRVDTQYF. Here the CDR3 DNA reads TGTGCCAGTAGGAGCGGGGGAAAACGAGTAGATACGCAGTATTTT.

The chain joins TRBV7-8 to TRBJ1-3; the match to TRBD1 covers 11 bases. The CDR3 has 16 amino acids. V lost 5 bases and J lost 0; bases outside the gene matches: 3. CDR1 SGHVS and CDR2 FQNEAQ come from the germline V gene. The CDR3 nucleotides read TGTGCCAGCAGCGAGGACAGGGGGCCCTCTGGAAACACCATATATTTT. Translation gives CASSEDRGPSGNTIYF.

The chain couples TRBV5-1 to TRBJ2-5; perhaps TRBD1 as D (6 bases). CDR3 length: 15 residues. V was shortened by 4 bases and J by 5 bases, with 18 bases between the two germline ends. The germline CDR1 and CDR2 sequences are SGHRS and YFSETQ. This CDR3 is CASSGARGGGETQYF. The CDR3 nucleotides are TGCGCCAGCAGCGGGGCCCGAGGGGGTGGGGAGACCCAGTACTTC.

This clone was counted once. The chain couples TRBV6-1 to TRBJ2-7; D unresolved. Trimming shortened V by 2 bases and J by 6 bases, and 8 bases separated the two germline ends. Germline CDR1 MNHNS, CDR2 SASEGT. The CDR3 is 12 amino acids. In nucleotides, the CDR3 is TGTGCCAGCAGTGAATCGGTCTTCGAGCAGTACTTC. This codes for CASSESVFEQYF.